The 19 T cell receptor beta chains below were found in one sample sequenced in a study of CD8 T cells in ankylosing spondylitis. Study-wide points: Ankylosing spondylitis blood appeared to be characterized by a TCR beta motif of roughly eight highly homologous variants.

No antigen has been identified for these receptors. TCRdb processed the 5' RACE reads anew with MiXCR; each CDR3 protein has one entry. The sample shows approximately 440,000 distinct CDR3 sequences, about 15% of them seen only once. The sample comprised blood, either unsorted or a sorted T cell fraction (not recorded which). The receptors derive from a male donor with ankylosing spondylitis.

The count of this clonotype is one. The junction departs from germline at one end; a sequencing error may be responsible. This sequence joins TRBV4-1 and TRBJ2-7, with 8 nucleotides matching TRBD1. Germline V CDR1 and CDR2: MGHRA, YSYEKL. This CDR3 has 17 residues. The CDR3 protein is CASSYEGTGWNSYVQYF. The CDR3 DNA sequence: TGCGCCAGCAGCTACGAAGGGACAGGATGGAACTCCTACGTGCAGTACTTC.

This clonotype was found a few times. The chain's CDR3 is CASSLEREVYNEQFF. DNA of the CDR3: TGTGCCAGCAGCTTAGAGCGGGAGGTGTACAATGAGCAGTTCTTC. The gene calls are TRBV7-2 and TRBJ2-1; 9 bases align to TRBD2. Germline CDR1 is SGHTA and CDR2 is FQGNSA. The trim removed 1 base at V and 4 bases at J, leaving 2 bases unmatched. The CDR3 is 15 amino acids.

V and J are TRBV6-2 or TRBV6-3 and TRBJ2-5, with D possibly TRBD1 on 6 matching bases. The CDR3 contains 14 residues. Looked up from germline, CDR1 is MNHEY and CDR2 is SVGEGT. Deletions cut 10 bases from V and 5 bases from J, with 20 bases between. The CDR3 loop reads CATSGLGQTETQYF. The CDR3 coding sequence is TGTGCCACCTCGGGTTTGGGACAAACCGAGACCCAGTACTTC.

The chain uses TRBV15 and TRBJ2-3; TRBD2 agrees at 9 bases. CDR1 and CDR2 from the germline V gene are LNHNV and YYDKDF (reference sequence). CDR3 length equals 17 residues. Unmatched junction bases numbered 11, after V lost 3 bases and J lost 4 bases. CDR3 nucleotide sequence: TGTGCCACCAGCAGGGGGTACCCCGGGACTAGCCCAGATACGCAGTATTTT. Translation: CATSRGYPGTSPDTQYF.

The chain links TRBV24-1 to TRBJ1-3; D remains unclear. Deletions cut 9 bases from V and 1 base from J, with 15 bases between. Germline CDR1 KGHDR, CDR2 SFDVKD. The CDR3 contains 15 residues. The CDR3 region is CATGSIAPSGNTIYF. Here the CDR3 DNA reads TGTGCCACCGGCTCCATAGCGCCATCTGGAAACACCATATATTTT.

This clonotype was seen a few times. The chain has TRBV6-2 or TRBV6-3 and TRBJ1-1; D unresolved. The germline CDR1 and CDR2 sequences are MNHEY and SVGEGT. The CDR3 is 12 amino acids. The V and J ends lost 2 bases and 3 bases respectively, with 4 bases between them. The CDR3, as DNA: TGTGCCAGCAGTTACAGTGACACTGAAGCTTTCTTT. Amino acid sequence: CASSYSDTEAFF.

The chain is built from TRBV20-1 and TRBJ1-2, with 10 bases matching TRBD1. The CDR3 totals 15 residues. CDR1 DFQATT and CDR2 SNEGSKA come from the germline V gene (reference sequence). V lost 6 bases and J lost 0; bases outside the gene matches: 7. The CDR3 protein is CSAPGQGPANYGYTF. The CDR3 region has the DNA TGCAGTGCCCCGGGACAGGGGCCGGCTAACTATGGCTACACCTTC.

The chain couples TRBV20-1 to TRBJ2-1, with 10 bases lining up with TRBD2. The CDR3 runs to 14 residues. V shed 1 base, J shed 7 bases, and the junction held 4 bases outside the gene matches. The germline V gene encodes CDR1 DFQATT and CDR2 SNEGSKA (reference sequence). CDR3 sequence reads: CSARASGRVNEQFF. CDR3 DNA sequence: TGCAGTGCTAGAGCCAGCGGGAGGGTTAATGAGCAGTTCTTC.

This clonotype was observed at least ten times. V is TRBV5-1 and J is TRBJ2-1; either TRBD1 or TRBD2 may fit D (5 bases each). V was shortened by 4 bases and J by 5 bases, with 10 bases between the two germline ends. Per germline, CDR1 SGHRS and CDR2 YFSETQ. This CDR3 comprises 13 residues. CDR3 DNA sequence: TGCGCCAGCAGCCCCGGGACGAACAATGAGCAGTTCTTC. It translates to CASSPGTNNEQFF. Full variable domain (missing parts from reference TRBV5-1 and TRBJ2-1): KAGVTQTPRYLIKTRGQQVTLSCSPISGHRSVSWYQQTPGQGLQFLFEYFSETQRNKGNFPGRFSGRQFSNSRSEMNVSTLELGDSALYLCASSPGTNNEQFFGPGTRLTVL.

The chain combines TRBV6-6 with TRBJ2-3; D unclear. CDR1 and CDR2 (germline): MNHNY, SVGAGI (reference sequence). The CDR3 runs to 13 residues. Trimming left V 8 bases short and J 0 bases short, with 9 bases between. As DNA, the CDR3 is TGTGCCAGCCGCCTAGACAGCACAGATACGCAGTATTTT. It encodes CASRLDSTDTQYF.

This clonotype occurred a few times. The chain has TRBV11-2 and TRBJ2-1, with 8 bases aligning to TRBD2. The CDR3 runs 17 residues. CDR1 is SGHAT, CDR2 FQNNGV, per germline. V shed 1 base and J 12 bases; nucleotides not matched to a gene: 17. The CDR3 loop reads CASSLGPLGREEFLQFF. DNA for the CDR3: TGTGCCAGCAGCTTAGGCCCCTTGGGGCGGGAGGAATTCCTGCAGTTCTTC.

This clonotype was picked up many times. This sequence joins TRBV25-1 and TRBJ1-2, with D perhaps TRBD1 (6 bases). The germline gives CDR1 MGHDK, CDR2 SYGVNS. This CDR3 is 12 amino acids long. Trimming took off 4 bases at V and 4 bases at J, with 7 bases between the two ends. Written as DNA, the CDR3 is TGTGCCAGCAGTGCAGGGGTCTATGGCTACACCTTC. The encoded protein is CASSAGVYGYTF.

This chain connects TRBV7-9 to TRBJ1-4; D is possibly TRBD1 (5 bases). Germline CDR1 is SEHNR and CDR2 is FQNEAQ (reference sequence). This CDR3 comprises 16 residues. V was clipped by 4 bases and J by 5 bases, with 17 bases between them. The CDR3 DNA reads as TGTGCCAGCAGCTCCGGGGTTGAGGGGAAAAATGAAAAACTGTTTTTT. This sequence encodes CASSSGVEGKNEKLFF.

The genes are TRBV3-1 and TRBJ2-1; TRBD2 aligns across 7 bases. This CDR3 contains 18 residues. The V and J ends lost 1 base and 0 bases, in that order; junction bases with no gene match: 9. Germline loops: CDR1 LGHDT, CDR2 YNNKEL (reference sequence). The CDR3 DNA is TGTGCCAGCAGCCAAGGGATATACGGGGGGAGCTCCTACAATGAGCAGTTCTTC. Encoded protein: CASSQGIYGGSSYNEQFF.

This clonotype showed up just a few times. V and J are TRBV3-1 and TRBJ2-3; D unresolved. CDR3 length equals 16 residues. Trimming removed 0 bases at V and 3 bases at J, with 13 bases between. Germline V CDR1 and CDR2: LGHDT, YNNKEL (reference sequence). In DNA, the CDR3 is TGTGCCAGCAGCCAAGATTTTCCCCGGCGGACAGATACGCAGTATTTT. Translating it yields CASSQDFPRRTDTQYF.

The V and J genes are TRBV20-1 and TRBJ1-5; perhaps TRBD1 as D (6 bases). Per the germline V gene, CDR1 is DFQATT and CDR2 is SNEGSKA (reference sequence). There are 15 residues in the CDR3. Trimming removed 3 bases at V and 10 bases at J, with 22 bases between. The CDR3 sequence: CSASRVTDRAFPQHF. The CDR3 coding sequence is TGCAGTGCTAGTCGGGTAACGGACAGAGCCTTTCCCCAGCATTTT.

The chain uses TRBV6-1 and TRBJ1-2; D is unresolved. Looked up from germline, CDR1 is MNHNS and CDR2 is SASEGT. CDR3 length equals 14 residues. The V end lost 6 bases, the J end lost 2 bases, and 13 bases lay between the germline ends. For the CDR3, the DNA is TGTGCCAGCAGCCGCGGGCCTAGCAACTATGGCTACACCTTC. Protein sequence: CASSRGPSNYGYTF.

This clonotype was counted only a few times. The chain uses TRBV7-2 and TRBJ2-1; a possible D gene is TRBD2 (6 bases). Germline CDR1 SGHTA, CDR2 FQGNSA. CDR3 length: 15 amino acids. Trimming stripped 5 bases from V and 3 bases from J, with 14 bases between. The CDR3 DNA is TGTGCCAGCAGCCCCGGAGGGTCTGTCTACAATGAGCAGTTCTTC. It yields the protein CASSPGGSVYNEQFF.

There are a few counts of this clonotype. The CDR3 nucleotides are TGTGCCAGCAGTGACGTGGGGGGGCCAAATGAGCAGTTCTTC. As protein: CASSDVGGPNEQFF. The chain is built from TRBV6-1 and TRBJ2-1; tentatively, D is TRBD2 (7 bases). With 3 bases removed from V and 7 bases from J, the gap between germline ends came to 13 bases. There are 14 residues in the CDR3. Germline V gives CDR1 MNHNS, CDR2 SASEGT.